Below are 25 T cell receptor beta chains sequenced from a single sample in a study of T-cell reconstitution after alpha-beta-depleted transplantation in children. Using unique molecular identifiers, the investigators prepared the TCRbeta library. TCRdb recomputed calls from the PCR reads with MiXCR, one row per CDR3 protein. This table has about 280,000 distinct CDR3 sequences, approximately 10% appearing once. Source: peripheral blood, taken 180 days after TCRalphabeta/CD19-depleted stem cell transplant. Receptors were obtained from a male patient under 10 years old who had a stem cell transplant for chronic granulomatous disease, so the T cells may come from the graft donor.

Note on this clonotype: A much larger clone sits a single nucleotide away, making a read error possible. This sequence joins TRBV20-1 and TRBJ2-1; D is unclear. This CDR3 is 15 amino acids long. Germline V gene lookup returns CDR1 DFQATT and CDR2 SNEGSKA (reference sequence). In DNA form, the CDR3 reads TGCTGTGCTAGAGAAGCCGCATCCTCCTACAATGAGCAGTTCTTC. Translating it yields CCAREAASSYNEQFF.

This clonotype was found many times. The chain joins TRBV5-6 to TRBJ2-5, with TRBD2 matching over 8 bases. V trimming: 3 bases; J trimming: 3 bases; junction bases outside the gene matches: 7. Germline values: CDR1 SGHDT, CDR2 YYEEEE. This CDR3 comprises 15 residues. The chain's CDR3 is CASSSLSGIEETQYF. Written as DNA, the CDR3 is TGTGCCAGCAGCTCGCTTAGCGGGATTGAAGAGACCCAGTACTTC.

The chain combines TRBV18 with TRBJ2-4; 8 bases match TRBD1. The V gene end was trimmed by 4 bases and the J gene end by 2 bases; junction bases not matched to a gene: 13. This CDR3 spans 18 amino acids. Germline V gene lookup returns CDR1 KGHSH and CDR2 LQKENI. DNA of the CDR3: TGTGCCAGCTCACGCCTTAGCAGGGGGCACTTTACCAAAAACATTCAGTACTTC. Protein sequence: CASSRLSRGHFTKNIQYF.

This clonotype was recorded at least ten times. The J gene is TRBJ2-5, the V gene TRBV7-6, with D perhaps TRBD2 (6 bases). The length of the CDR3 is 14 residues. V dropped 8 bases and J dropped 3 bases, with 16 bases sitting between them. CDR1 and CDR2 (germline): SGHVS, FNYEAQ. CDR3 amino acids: CASVSRRTKETQYF. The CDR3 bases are TGTGCCAGCGTGTCCCGCAGGACTAAAGAGACCCAGTACTTC.

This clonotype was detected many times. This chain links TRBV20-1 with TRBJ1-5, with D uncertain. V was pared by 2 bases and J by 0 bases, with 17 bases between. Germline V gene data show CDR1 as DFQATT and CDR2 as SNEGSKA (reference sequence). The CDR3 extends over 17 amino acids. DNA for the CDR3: TGCAGTGCTAGACAGGCATTAGGACTAAATAGCAATCAGCCCCAGCATTTT. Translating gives CSARQALGLNSNQPQHF.

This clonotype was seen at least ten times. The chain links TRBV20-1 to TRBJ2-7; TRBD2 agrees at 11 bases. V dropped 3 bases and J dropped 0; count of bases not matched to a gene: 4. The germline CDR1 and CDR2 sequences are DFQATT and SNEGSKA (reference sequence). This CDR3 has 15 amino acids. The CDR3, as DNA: TGCAGTGCTAGGGGACTAGCGGACCCCTCCTACGAGCAGTACTTC. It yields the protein CSARGLADPSYEQYF.

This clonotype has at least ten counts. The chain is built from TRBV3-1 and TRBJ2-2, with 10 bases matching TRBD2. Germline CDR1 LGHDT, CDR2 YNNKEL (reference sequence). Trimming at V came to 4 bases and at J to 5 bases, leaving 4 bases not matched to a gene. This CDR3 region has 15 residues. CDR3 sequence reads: CASSPPSGSTGELFF. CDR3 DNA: TGTGCCAGCAGCCCCCCTAGCGGGAGTACCGGGGAGCTGTTTTTT.

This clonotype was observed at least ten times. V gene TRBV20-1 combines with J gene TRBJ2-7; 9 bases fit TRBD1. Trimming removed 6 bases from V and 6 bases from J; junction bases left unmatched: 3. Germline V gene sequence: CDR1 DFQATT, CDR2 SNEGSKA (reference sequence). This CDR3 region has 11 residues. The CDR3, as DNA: TGCAGTGCAAGGGACAGGGTCGAGCAGTACTTC. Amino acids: CSARDRVEQYF.

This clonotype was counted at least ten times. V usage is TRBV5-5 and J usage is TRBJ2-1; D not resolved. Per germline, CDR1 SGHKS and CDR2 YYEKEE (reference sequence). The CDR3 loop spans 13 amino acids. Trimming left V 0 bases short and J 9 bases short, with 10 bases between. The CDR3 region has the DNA TGTGCCAGCAGCTTGGGATTGGGTACTGAGCAGTTCTTC. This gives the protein CASSLGLGTEQFF.

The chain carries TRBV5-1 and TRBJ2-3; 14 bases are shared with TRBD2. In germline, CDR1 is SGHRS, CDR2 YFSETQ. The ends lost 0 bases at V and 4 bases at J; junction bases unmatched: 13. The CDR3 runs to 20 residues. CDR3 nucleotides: TGCGCCAGCAGCTTGGCCATGGGACTAGCGGGAGCTATCGGCCCAGATACGCAGTATTTT. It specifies CASSLAMGLAGAIGPDTQYF.

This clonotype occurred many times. The CDR3 DNA follows: TGTGCCAGCAGCAAAATACAGGCCCGGAATCAGCCCCAGCATTTT. Amino acids: CASSKIQARNQPQHF. This sequence joins TRBV6-1 and TRBJ1-5; possible D gene TRBD1, 5 bases. From germline, CDR1 is MNHNS and CDR2 SASEGT. The CDR3 has 15 residues. V was pared by 6 bases and J by 4 bases, with 16 bases between.

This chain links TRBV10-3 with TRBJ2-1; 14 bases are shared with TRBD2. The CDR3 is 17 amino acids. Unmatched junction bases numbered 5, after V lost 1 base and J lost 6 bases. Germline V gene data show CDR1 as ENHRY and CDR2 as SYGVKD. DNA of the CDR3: TGTGCCATCAGTGAGTGGACTAGCGGGAGGAGGGGCAATGAGCAGTTCTTC. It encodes CAISEWTSGRRGNEQFF.

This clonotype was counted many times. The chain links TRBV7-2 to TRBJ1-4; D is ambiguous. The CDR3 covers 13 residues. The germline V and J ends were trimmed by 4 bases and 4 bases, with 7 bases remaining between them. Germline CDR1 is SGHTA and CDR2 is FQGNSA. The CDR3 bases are TGTGCCAGCAGCTGGGGAGTTAATGAAAAACTGTTTTTT. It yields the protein CASSWGVNEKLFF.

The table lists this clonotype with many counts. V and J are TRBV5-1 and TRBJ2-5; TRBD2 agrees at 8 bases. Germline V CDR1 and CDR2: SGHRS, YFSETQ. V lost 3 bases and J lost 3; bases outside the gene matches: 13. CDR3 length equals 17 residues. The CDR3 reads CASSSKLADPLKETQYF. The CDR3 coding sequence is TGCGCCAGCAGCTCGAAACTAGCGGACCCCCTTAAAGAGACCCAGTACTTC.

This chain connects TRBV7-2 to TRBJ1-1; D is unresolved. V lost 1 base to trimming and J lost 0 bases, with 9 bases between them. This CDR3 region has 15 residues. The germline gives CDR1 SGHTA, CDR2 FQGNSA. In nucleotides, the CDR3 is TGTGCCAGCAGCTTAGTTCGGACCGTGAACACTGAAGCTTTCTTT. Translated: CASSLVRTVNTEAFF.

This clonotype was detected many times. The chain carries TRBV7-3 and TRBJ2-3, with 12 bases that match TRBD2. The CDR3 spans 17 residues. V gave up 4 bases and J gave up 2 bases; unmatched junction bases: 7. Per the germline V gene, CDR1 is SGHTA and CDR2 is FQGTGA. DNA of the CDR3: TGTGCCAGCAGCTCCGGACTAGCGGGACCCCTCACAGATACGCAGTATTTT. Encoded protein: CASSSGLAGPLTDTQYF.

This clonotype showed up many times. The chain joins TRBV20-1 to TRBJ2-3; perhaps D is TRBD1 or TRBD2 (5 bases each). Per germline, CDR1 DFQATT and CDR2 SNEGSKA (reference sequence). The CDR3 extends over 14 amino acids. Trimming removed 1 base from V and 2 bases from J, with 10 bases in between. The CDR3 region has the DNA TGCAGTGCTAGAGGGACGGGGACCACAGATACGCAGTATTTT. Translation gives CSARGTGTTDTQYF.

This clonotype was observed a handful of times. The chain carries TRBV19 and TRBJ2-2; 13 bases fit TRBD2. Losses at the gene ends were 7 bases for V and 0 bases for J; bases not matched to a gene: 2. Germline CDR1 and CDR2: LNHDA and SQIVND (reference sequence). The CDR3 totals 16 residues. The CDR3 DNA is TGTGCCAGTACCGGACTAGCGGGGGCGAACACCGGGGAGCTGTTTTTT. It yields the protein CASTGLAGANTGELFF.

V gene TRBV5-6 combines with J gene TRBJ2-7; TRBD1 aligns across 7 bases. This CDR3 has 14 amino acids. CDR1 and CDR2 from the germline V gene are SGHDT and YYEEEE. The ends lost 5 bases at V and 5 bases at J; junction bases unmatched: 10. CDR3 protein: CASSHSTGMNEQYF. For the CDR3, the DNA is TGTGCCAGCAGTCATTCGACAGGGATGAACGAGCAGTACTTC.

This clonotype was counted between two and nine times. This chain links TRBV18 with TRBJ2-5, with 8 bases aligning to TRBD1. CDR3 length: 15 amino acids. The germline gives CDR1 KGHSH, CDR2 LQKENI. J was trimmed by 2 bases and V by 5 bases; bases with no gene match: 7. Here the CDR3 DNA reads TGTGCCAGCTCATCTTGGACAGGGAATCAAGAGACCCAGTACTTC. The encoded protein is CASSSWTGNQETQYF.

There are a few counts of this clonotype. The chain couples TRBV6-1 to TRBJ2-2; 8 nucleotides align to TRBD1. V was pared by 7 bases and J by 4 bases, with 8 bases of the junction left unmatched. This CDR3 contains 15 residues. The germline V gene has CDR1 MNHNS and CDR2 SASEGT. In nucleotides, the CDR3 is TGTGCCAGCACCCTCCGGGACAGGAGCACCGGGGAGCTGTTTTTT. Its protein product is CASTLRDRSTGELFF.

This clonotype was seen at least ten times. As DNA, the CDR3 is TGTGCCAGCAGGAGCGGGAGCGTGCCGCCCGGGGAGCTGTTTTTT. It is translated as CASRSGSVPPGELFF. This chain connects TRBV12-3 or TRBV12-4 to TRBJ2-2; 8 nucleotides align to TRBD2. V trimming: 6 bases; J trimming: 6 bases; junction bases outside the gene matches: 9. The CDR3 has 15 amino acids.

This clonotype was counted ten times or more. CDR3 region: CASGTESSPLHF. In DNA form, the CDR3 reads TGTGCGTCCGGGACAGAATCTTCACCCCTCCACTTT. This chain joins TRBV28 and TRBJ1-6, with TRBD1 matching over 7 bases. CDR3 length: 12 residues. Germline CDR1 reads MDHEN; CDR2 reads SYDVKM.

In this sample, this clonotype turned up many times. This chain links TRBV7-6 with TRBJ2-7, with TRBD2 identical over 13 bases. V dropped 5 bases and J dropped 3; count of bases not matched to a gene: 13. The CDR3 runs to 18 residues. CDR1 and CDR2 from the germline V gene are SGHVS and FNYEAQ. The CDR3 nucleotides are TGTGCCAGCAGCCGAGGACTAGCGGGAGAGAAGGGCCACTACGAGCAGTACTTC. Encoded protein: CASSRGLAGEKGHYEQYF.

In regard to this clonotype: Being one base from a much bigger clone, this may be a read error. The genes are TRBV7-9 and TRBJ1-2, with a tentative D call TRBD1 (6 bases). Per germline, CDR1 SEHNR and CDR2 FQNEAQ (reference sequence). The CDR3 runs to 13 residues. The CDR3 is CANSDQGLDGYTF. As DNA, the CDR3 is TGTGCCAACAGCGACCAGGGGTTAGATGGCTACACCTTC.